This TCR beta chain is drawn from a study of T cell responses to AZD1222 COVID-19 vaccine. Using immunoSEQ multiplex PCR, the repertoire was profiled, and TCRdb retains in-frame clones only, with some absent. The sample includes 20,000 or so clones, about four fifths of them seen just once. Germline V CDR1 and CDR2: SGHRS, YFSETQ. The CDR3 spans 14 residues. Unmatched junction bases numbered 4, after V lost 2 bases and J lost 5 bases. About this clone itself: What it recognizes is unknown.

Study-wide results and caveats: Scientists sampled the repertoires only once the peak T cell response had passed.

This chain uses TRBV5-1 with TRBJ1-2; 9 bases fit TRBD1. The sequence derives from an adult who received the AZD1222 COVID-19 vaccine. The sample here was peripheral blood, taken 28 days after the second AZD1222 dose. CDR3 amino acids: CASSLTGGGYGYTF. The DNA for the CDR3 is TGCGCCAGCAGCTTAACAGGGGGCGGGTATGGCTACACCTTC.